The 19 T cell receptor beta chains presented below share a single source sample, sequenced in a study of OX40 agonist ivuxolimab in advanced cancers. TCRdb keeps only in-frame clones here, not all; method: immunoSEQ multiplex PCR. The repertoire holds about 80,000 clones, with around 86% as singletons. Sequenced here: CD4+ or CD8+ T cells sorted from blood, sampled in a trial of the OX40 agonist ivuxolimab. These receptors were collected from an adult with an advanced solid tumor such as melanoma, head and neck, liver or kidney cancer.

J is TRBJ1-1 and V is TRBV28; 7 bases are a match to TRBD1. CDR1 and CDR2 from the germline V gene are MDHEN and SYDVKM. Losses at the gene ends were 5 bases for V and 4 bases for J; bases not matched to a gene: 4. The CDR3 is 13 residues long. This chain's CDR3 is CASSQGGGTEAFF. The CDR3 coding sequence is TGTGCCAGCAGTCAAGGGGGCGGCACTGAAGCTTTCTTT.

The gene calls are TRBV5-1 and TRBJ2-7; D unresolved. The germline gives CDR1 SGHRS, CDR2 YFSETQ. The V end was cut by 0 bases, the J end by 6 bases, with 16 bases between. There are 15 residues in the CDR3. Here the CDR3 DNA reads TGCGCCAGCAGCTTGGGGGCAGGCTCGTTAAGCGAGCAGTACGTC. This codes for CASSLGAGSLSEQYV.

V gene TRBV5-1 combines with J gene TRBJ2-6; D is perhaps TRBD2 (5 bases). V was pared by 0 bases and J by 1 base, with 8 bases between. Germline V CDR1 and CDR2: SGHRS, YFSETQ. This CDR3 spans 16 amino acids. The CDR3 spells CASSLAPGSGANVLTF. CDR3 nucleotides: TGCGCCAGCAGCTTGGCGCCGGGGTCTGGGGCCAACGTCCTGACTTTC.

The CDR3 protein is CASSLSRRGEGNTGELFF. The CDR3, as DNA: TGTGCCAGCAGTTTATCGAGGAGGGGGGAGGGCAACACCGGGGAGCTGTTTTTT. This chain uses TRBV28 with TRBJ2-2, with D possibly matching TRBD2 (7 bases). V was pared by 1 base and J by 2 bases, with 17 bases between. Germline CDR1 reads MDHEN; CDR2 reads SYDVKM. The CDR3 loop spans 18 amino acids. Full variable domain (remainder filled in from reference TRBV28 and TRBJ2-2): DVKVTQSSRYLVKRTGEKVFLECVQDMDHENMFWYRQDPGLGLRLIYFSYDVKMKEKGDIPEGYSVSREKKERFSLILESASTNQTSMYLCASSLSRRGEGNTGELFFGEGSRLTVL.

Only one count was recorded for this clone. The chain combines TRBV6-1 with TRBJ2-2; possibly TRBD1 for D (6 bases). The V gene's germline CDR1 is MNHNS and CDR2 SASEGT. The V and J ends lost 4 bases and 4 bases respectively, with 13 bases between them. CDR3 length: 15 residues. CDR3 sequence reads: CASSAGQYFTGELFF. CDR3 sequence (DNA): TGTGCCAGCAGTGCGGGACAATACTTCACCGGGGAGCTGTTTTTT.

This clone was seen a handful of times. J is TRBJ1-1 and V is TRBV10-1; possible D gene TRBD1, 5 bases. The CDR3 spans 13 residues. Germline V gene sequence: CDR1 WNHNN, CDR2 SYGVQD (reference sequence). The ends were cut back, 7 bases at V and 7 bases at J, with 16 bases in the middle. The CDR3 here is CASTGPGRNEAFF. In nucleotides, the CDR3 is TGCGCCAGCACCGGACCGGGACGGAATGAAGCTTTCTTT.

The chain combines TRBV5-1 with TRBJ1-2, with 10 bases lining up with TRBD1. The CDR3 runs 17 residues. CDR1 is SGHRS, CDR2 YFSETQ, per germline. Trimming removed 4 bases from V and 0 bases from J; junction bases left unmatched: 9. This CDR3 reads CASSMVGQGPANYGYTF. The CDR3 bases are TGCGCCAGCAGCATGGTGGGACAGGGGCCCGCTAACTATGGCTACACCTTC.

This chain links TRBV28 with TRBJ2-7, with 7 bases aligning to TRBD2. The CDR3 extends over 15 amino acids. Per the germline V gene, CDR1 is MDHEN and CDR2 is SYDVKM. V was clipped by 3 bases and J by 2 bases; unmatched bases: 7. The chain's CDR3 is CASSFGGSVTYEQYF. The CDR3 DNA follows: TGTGCCAGCAGTTTCGGCGGGAGTGTAACCTACGAGCAGTACTTC.

This clone has just a few counts. The genes are TRBV4-2 and TRBJ1-5, with 8 bases lining up with TRBD1. This CDR3 is built from 17 residues. Germline values: CDR1 LGHNA, CDR2 YNFKEQ. The V and J ends lost 0 bases and 6 bases, in that order; junction bases with no gene match: 10. In nucleotides, the CDR3 is TGTGCCAGCAGCCAAGATCTTGGGCCACAGGGGGGTCAGCCCCAGCATTTT. It codes for CASSQDLGPQGGQPQHF.

This chain connects TRBV5-4 to TRBJ2-4; a possible D gene is TRBD2 (6 bases). CDR1 is SGHNT, CDR2 YYREEE, per germline (reference sequence). The CDR3 is made up of 15 amino acids. Trimming pared 4 bases from V and 4 bases from J, leaving 15 bases between. CDR3 DNA sequence: TGTGCCAGCAGCCGTCGGGACTCCGGTAAAAACATTCAGTACTTC. It specifies CASSRRDSGKNIQYF.

The chain employs TRBV7-9 and TRBJ2-5; 12 bases are a match to TRBD2. CDR1 and CDR2 from the germline V gene are SEHNR and FQNEAQ (reference sequence). Trimming at V came to 5 bases and at J to 5 bases, leaving 15 bases not matched to a gene. The CDR3 runs to 18 residues. In DNA, the CDR3 is TGTGCCAGCAGCCCCGCCCACCTAGCGGGGGGGAACCGGGAGACCCAGTACTTC. It is translated as CASSPAHLAGGNRETQYF. The full variable domain, rest sourced from reference TRBV7-9 and TRBJ2-5, is DTGVSQNPRHKITKRGQNVTFRCDPISEHNRLYWYRQTLGQGPEFLTYFQNEAQLEKSRLLSDRFSAERPKGSFSTLEIQRTEQGDSAMYLCASSPAHLAGGNRETQYFGPGTRLLVL.

The genes are TRBV10-3 and TRBJ2-4; no firm D call. The length of the CDR3 is 14 residues. V lost 0 bases to trimming and J lost 9 bases, with 12 bases between them. CDR1 is ENHRY and CDR2 is SYGVKD in the germline V gene. The CDR3 loop reads CAISESNLGGIQYF. The CDR3 nucleotides read TGTGCCATCAGTGAGTCGAATCTAGGCGGCATTCAGTACTTC.

The rearrangement uses TRBV6-5 and TRBJ1-1; tentative D call: TRBD1 (5 bases). There are 11 residues in the CDR3. With 8 bases removed from V and 4 bases from J, the gap between germline ends came to 8 bases. Germline V lookup: CDR1 MNHEY, CDR2 SVGAGI. The CDR3 loop reads CASGAGTEAFF. The CDR3 DNA is TGTGCCAGCGGGGCAGGCACTGAAGCTTTCTTT.

The chain combines TRBV6-6 with TRBJ1-1; no definite D call. Germline CDR1 reads MNHNY; CDR2 reads SVGAGI (reference sequence). This CDR3 contains 14 residues. Trimming cost V 10 bases and J 1 base, with 16 bases left between them. For the CDR3, the DNA is TGTGCCACTCTCAATCCTCCAGGGAACACTGAAGCTTTCTTT. Amino acids: CATLNPPGNTEAFF.

The chain uses TRBV19 and TRBJ2-3; 8 nucleotides line up with TRBD2. The CDR3 is made up of 18 amino acids. Trimming removed 0 bases from V and 1 base from J; junction bases left unmatched: 9. Germline CDR1 reads LNHDA; CDR2 reads SQIVND (reference sequence). Here the CDR3 DNA reads TGTGCCAGTAGTATAGATCTCTTAGGACTAGCCGGCACAGATACGCAGTATTTT. It is translated as CASSIDLLGLAGTDTQYF.

The J gene is TRBJ1-1, the V gene TRBV13; TRBD1 agrees at 7 bases. Trimming took 2 bases from V and 0 from J; bases not matched to a gene: 0. Germline lookup yields CDR1 PRHDT and CDR2 FYEKMQ (reference sequence). CDR3 length equals 14 residues. The CDR3: CASSLRGLNTEAFF. CDR3 coding DNA: TGTGCCAGCAGCTTAAGGGGGCTGAACACTGAAGCTTTCTTT.

The rearrangement uses TRBV5-4 and TRBJ2-2; 8 positions match TRBD2. The CDR3 loop spans 15 amino acids. In germline, CDR1 is SGHNT, CDR2 YYREEE (reference sequence). The J segment lost 4 bases and the V segment lost 4 bases, leaving 6 bases of the junction unmatched. CDR3 coding DNA: TGTGCCAGCAGCCCGCGGGGGGCCGTCACCGGGGAGCTGTTTTTT. Translation gives CASSPRGAVTGELFF.

This clone was seen a single time. The rearrangement uses TRBV7-2 and TRBJ1-3, with D possibly matching TRBD1 (6 bases). Per the germline V gene, CDR1 is SGHTA and CDR2 is FQGNSA. V was clipped by 4 bases and J by 3 bases, with 10 bases between them. This CDR3 comprises 14 residues. The CDR3 DNA is TGTGCCAGCAGCTCAACAGGGATTGGAAACACCATATATTTT. Translating gives CASSSTGIGNTIYF.

This rearrangement joins TRBV4-1 to TRBJ2-5; possibly TRBD1 for D (6 bases). The germline gives CDR1 MGHRA, CDR2 YSYEKL. CDR3 length: 18 residues. V lost 4 bases and J 0 bases, leaving 21 bases between the germline ends. CDR3 nucleotides: TGCGCCAGCAGCCGCAGTCGGCTGGTGGACAGTTACCAAGAGACCCAGTACTTC. This gives the protein CASSRSRLVDSYQETQYF.